These T cell receptor beta chains were read from a single sample in a study of CD8 T cells in Susac syndrome. Using its own MiXCR run on the immunoSEQ multiplex PCR reads, TCRdb lists one record per CDR3 protein. The sample yields 150,000 or so distinct CDR3 sequences, approximately 95% seen once. Sequenced: CD4+ T cells from PBMCs. These receptor sequences come from a human donor with Susac syndrome. The CDR3 runs from the conserved cysteine through the conserved F or W. The order of the fields is D gene, V gene, J gene, clone size, CDR3 DNA, CDR3 protein. A D gene is named only where the DNA matches it firmly. Part of the rows lack a size; the others show once, few, many or a class for expanded clones.

d_gene: TRBD2; v_gene: TRBV24-1; j_gene: TRBJ2-1; abundance: once; CDR3nt: TGTGCCACCAGTGATTTGGCTAGCGGGGGAAGAAAGGAGCAGTTCTTC; CDR3aa: CATSDLASGGRKEQFF
d_gene: .; v_gene: TRBV15; j_gene: TRBJ2-1; abundance: .; CDR3nt: TGTGCCACCACCAATGTTGGCGGGATTAATGAGCAGTTCTTC; CDR3aa: CATTNVGGINEQFF
d_gene: .; v_gene: TRBV3-1; j_gene: TRBJ2-3; abundance: .; CDR3nt: TGTGCCAGCAGCCAAGTAGTTGGGCCGTACACCGATACGCAGTATTTT; CDR3aa: CASSQVVGPYTDTQYF
d_gene: .; v_gene: TRBV7-6; j_gene: TRBJ2-1; abundance: .; CDR3nt: TGTGCCAGCAGCTTAGAGAGGGCCTCCTCCTACAATGAGCAGTTCTTC; CDR3aa: CASSLERASSYNEQFF
d_gene: TRBD1; v_gene: TRBV9; j_gene: TRBJ1-4; abundance: .; CDR3nt: TGTGCCAGCAGCCCTTCAGGGACAGACGAAAAACTGTTTTTT; CDR3aa: CASSPSGTDEKLFF
d_gene: .; v_gene: TRBV20-1; j_gene: TRBJ1-2; abundance: once; CDR3nt: TGCAGTGCTAGCTATGAGGTTGGCTACACCTTC; CDR3aa: CSASYEVGYTF
d_gene: .; v_gene: TRBV20-1; j_gene: TRBJ1-5; abundance: .; CDR3nt: TGCAGTGCTAGGGCGGCCTTTCAGCCCCAGCATTTT; CDR3aa: CSARAAFQPQHF
d_gene: .; v_gene: TRBV30; j_gene: TRBJ2-1; abundance: .; CDR3nt: TGTGCCTGGACCGGACTGAATGAGCAGTTCTTC; CDR3aa: CAWTGLNEQFF
d_gene: TRBD1; v_gene: TRBV20-1; j_gene: TRBJ1-1; abundance: .; CDR3nt: TGCAGTGTGTACGGGACAGGGGTTGTAGCTTTCTTT; CDR3aa: CSVYGTGVVAFF
d_gene: .; v_gene: TRBV5-1; j_gene: TRBJ2-5; abundance: once; CDR3nt: TGCGCCAGCAGCCCGAGACAGAAAGAGACCCAGTACTTC; CDR3aa: CASSPRQKETQYF
d_gene: TRBD2; v_gene: TRBV2; j_gene: TRBJ2-1; abundance: .; CDR3nt: TGTGCCAGCACCTCTAGCGGGGGGGGTTACAATGAGCAGTTCTTC; CDR3aa: CASTSSGGGYNEQFF
d_gene: .; v_gene: TRBV30; j_gene: TRBJ1-6; abundance: .; CDR3nt: TGTGCCTGGAGTTATGGGGTTTCACCCCTCCACTTT; CDR3aa: CAWSYGVSPLHF